This TCR beta chain derives from a study of beta chain features in type 1 diabetes. Overall study findings and caveats: In every one of the four CD4+ subsets, TCRB CDR3s were moderately but significantly shorter in Type 1 diabetes patients.

Isolated RNA was reverse transcribed in full, so expressed TCRB transcripts were sequenced. The method was immunoSEQ multiplex PCR; TCRdb's version includes in-frame clones alone and lacks a portion of them. The table lists roughly 260,000 clones, 11% of them singletons. This clone has more than one count but fewer than ten. The antigen is undetermined. Germline CDR1 is LGHNA and CDR2 is YSLEER. The V end lost 4 bases, the J end lost 4 bases, and 23 bases lay between the germline ends. The CDR3 runs 18 residues. The chain couples TRBV4-3 to TRBJ1-3; no firm D call. The source is a man aged 25-45 years with type 1 diabetes. Sequencing was done on a sample of naive CD4+ T cells from blood. The CDR3: CASSLQKGSREYGNTIYF. As DNA, the CDR3 is TGCGCCAGCAGCCTCCAAAAGGGATCTCGGGAGTACGGAAACACCATATATTTT.